Listed below are T cell receptor beta chains from one sample, sequenced in a study of T cells after yellow fever vaccination. MiXCR, applied by TCRdb to the 5' RACE reads, yields one record per CDR3 protein. This table has approximately 600,000 distinct CDR3 sequences, about 12% appearing once. This sample comprised PBMCs, obtained on the day of the yellow fever booster vaccination. The receptors were sampled from a man aged 25 to 45 who received the YFV17D yellow fever vaccine. Both conserved end residues are part of each CDR3. The order of the fields is CDR3 DNA, CDR3 protein, D gene, clone size, J gene, V gene. D genes are given only for firm matches. A row's size may be missing; if present it is once, few, many or a size class.

TGTGCCAGCAGGTCGACAGGGGGCGGACAGCCCCAGCATTTT	CASRSTGGGQPQHF	TRBD1	few	TRBJ1-5	TRBV6-1
TGTGCCAGCAGCCCCCCGGGACAGAGAATGTACGAGCAGTACTTC	CASSPPGQRMYEQYF	TRBD1	few	TRBJ2-7	TRBV5-4
TGTGCCAGCAGTTCCAAAGACAGGAACACCGGGGAGCTGTTTTTT	CASSSKDRNTGELFF	-	once	TRBJ2-2	TRBV6-5
TGCAGCGCCGTCCGGGACACGTCCTCCGGTGGCTACACCTTC	CSAVRDTSSGGYTF	-	-	TRBJ1-2	TRBV29-1
TGTGCCAGCAGTTTAAGGGGGGGCAGCTCTGGAAACACCATATATTTT	CASSLRGGSSGNTIYF	-	few	TRBJ1-3	TRBV27
TGCAGTGCTAGGTGGGGGGAGACCCAGTACTTC	CSARWGETQYF	-	-	TRBJ2-5	TRBV20-1
TGCGCCAGCAGCCTCGCGACTAGCGGGAAAGAAGAGACCCAGTACTTC	CASSLATSGKEETQYF	TRBD2	-	TRBJ2-5	TRBV5-1
TGCGCCAGCAGGTCGGACGGGCCCCATACGCAGTATTTT	CASRSDGPHTQYF	-	-	TRBJ2-3	TRBV5-1
TGCGCCAGCAGCTTCTCCGGGACTACAAACACCGGGGAGCTGTTTTTT	CASSFSGTTNTGELFF	TRBD2	few	TRBJ2-2	TRBV5-1
TGTGCCAGCAGCTCAACACGGGGACTACGGGACGTACAAGAGACCCAGTACTTC	CASSSTRGLRDVQETQYF	TRBD2	many	TRBJ2-5	TRBV11-2
TGTGCCAGCTCACCACCTGTGAAGGATGAGCAGTTCTTC	CASSPPVKDEQFF	-	-	TRBJ2-1	TRBV18
TGTGCCAGCAGTCCTTATCATTACAGCCCTGGCGAGCAGTACTTC	CASSPYHYSPGEQYF	-	many	TRBJ2-7	TRBV7-9
TGTGCCAGCAAACCAGGTGTGGGCCGTGGGGCCAACGTCCTGACTTTC	CASKPGVGRGANVLTF	-	-	TRBJ2-6	TRBV27
TGTGCCAGCACCCTGACAGGAACCTACAATGAGCAGTTCTTC	CASTLTGTYNEQFF	-	-	TRBJ2-1	TRBV27
TGTGCCAGCAGCTTAATTTCCCCCGCAGAGACCCAGTACTTC	CASSLISPAETQYF	-	-	TRBJ2-5	TRBV7-2
TGTGCCAGCAGGCGACAGGGGGAATCTTATAGCAATCAGCCCCAGCATTTT	CASRRQGESYSNQPQHF	TRBD1	-	TRBJ1-5	TRBV27
TGTGCCATCAGTTCCGGGACTAGCGGCTACAATGAGCAGTTCTTC	CAISSGTSGYNEQFF	TRBD2	-	TRBJ2-1	TRBV10-3
TGCAGCGGCCTCGGGGCTGAAGCTTTCTTT	CSGLGAEAFF	-	few	TRBJ1-1	TRBV29-1
TGCAGTGCTAGAGAGAGGCGGACTAACAATGAGCAGTTCTTC	CSARERRTNNEQFF	-	few	TRBJ2-1	TRBV20-1
TGTGCCACCCTGGTGCTTAACACCGGGGAGCTGTTTTTT	CATLVLNTGELFF	-	-	TRBJ2-2	TRBV28
TGTGCCAGCAGTTCCCTTATAGCAGGACTAGCTAACTATGGCTACACCTTC	CASSSLIAGLANYGYTF	-	-	TRBJ1-2	TRBV6-5
TGTGCCAGCAGCGCAAAGACTAGCGACAACCAGCCCCAGCATTTT	CASSAKTSDNQPQHF	-	few	TRBJ1-5	TRBV7-2
TGCGCCAGCAATGGACTAGCGGGAACAGATACGCAGTATTTT	CASNGLAGTDTQYF	TRBD2	many	TRBJ2-3	TRBV5-1
TGCAGTGCTAGCCGGACTAGCGGGAGCTTCCAAGAGACCCAGTACTTC	CSASRTSGSFQETQYF	TRBD2	-	TRBJ2-5	TRBV20-1
TGTGCCAGCAGCGAACCTAATCTCAAGACCCAGTACTTC	CASSEPNLKTQYF	-	-	TRBJ2-5	TRBV5-8
TGCAGTGCTCGAGAGGCGACACGGATCGGTAACATTCAGTACTTC	CSAREATRIGNIQYF	-	many	TRBJ2-4	TRBV20-1
TGCAGCGGCGGCCAGGGTACGGGGACTGAAGCTTTCTTT	CSGGQGTGTEAFF	-	-	TRBJ1-1	TRBV29-1
TGTGCCATCAGTGTTAGTAGTGGCTCCTACAATGAGCAGTTCTTC	CAISVSSGSYNEQFF	-	many	TRBJ2-1	TRBV10-3
TGCGCCAGCAGCTTGGGACAGCATGAAGCTTTCTTT	CASSLGQHEAFF	-	-	TRBJ1-1	TRBV5-1
TGCAGTGCTAGAGGGGATGGCAATCAGCCCCAGCATTTT	CSARGDGNQPQHF	-	many	TRBJ1-5	TRBV20-1
TGTGCCAGCAGTTACTCGAGACAGCGGAGCGCTGAAGCTTTCTTT	CASSYSRQRSAEAFF	-	few	TRBJ1-1	TRBV6-5
TGTGCCAGCAGCTTAGGGGACCCCTCAGATACGCAGTATTTT	CASSLGDPSDTQYF	-	few	TRBJ2-3	TRBV7-9
TGTGCCAGCAGCTCGGGGGGGGGAAGGGCACGCACAGATACGCAGTATTTT	CASSSGGGRARTDTQYF	TRBD2	few	TRBJ2-3	TRBV7-2